This TCR beta chain was documented in a study of blood T cell repertoires in COVID-19 (dated by TCRdb to the early 2020s). Background on the whole study: The collaborator samples originated in the United States, Italy and Spain and spanned the acute and convalescent phases of COVID-19. The prospective study material was composed of cDNA or gDNA derived from T cells, B-cell-depleted T cells, or PBMCs. Deeply sampled blood TCRbeta repertoires from subjects exposed to, actively infected with, or recovered from COVID-19 were included in the dataset. The repertoires were made available in a free public database intended to serve as a resource for research on the immune response to SARS-CoV-2. The samples were drawn from two sources: the first 160 participants of the ongoing ImmuneRACE study, and 1,000 to 1,500 subjects contributed by 6 global collaborators. Sample metadata almost always included a de-identified subject ID, COVID-19 status, age in years and sex. Where available, HLA class I and class II types were taken from metadata supplied by the sample provider and were not determined by assay-based typing. Beyond this particular receptor, the publication reports: How much clinical and demographic metadata was included differed by source and by participant, and the metadata was provided uncurated.

Participants in the prospective study were aged roughly 18 to 100 years, lived in under 30 United States geographic areas, and enrolled through a virtual design. To assign participants to cohorts, the prospective study relied on clinical history that participants themselves reported in a screening survey and a study questionnaire. For ImmuneRACE Cohort 3, a participant was defined as recovered based on two consecutive negative NP/OP PCR tests, clearance by a healthcare professional, or resolution of symptoms. In the prospective study, whole blood, serum and a nasopharyngeal or oropharyngeal swab were collected from each participant by mobile phlebotomists. Participants in the prospective study had the option to provide additional blood draws and questionnaires over a roughly 2-month period. Before DNA extraction, blood samples from the prospective study were shipped at room temperature or frozen.

The immunoSEQ Assay, a bias-controlled multiplex PCR, was used to amplify TCRbeta CDR3 regions from genomic DNA. Regarding the original processing steps: The number of nucleated cells in each sample was estimated by amplification of reference gene primers within the assay. To quantify the absolute abundance of each unique TCRbeta CDR3 rearrangement, sequence reads were collapsed and filtered. For each sample, productive Simpson clonality was calculated as the square root of Simpson's diversity index over productive rearrangements. TCRdb limited this immuneACCESS table to in-frame rearrangements with V and J called. A share of clones is missing; checked studies link under half to unresolved V genes, and the rest is unexplained. The V and J calls and clone size are taken from that table; D and trimming were inferred from the DNA. This sample gives approximately 350,000 clones in total; roughly nine tenths of them show up just once. Of the sample, less than 1.2% is held by the ten largest clones.

At the junction V is shortened by 5 bases and J by 3 bases, with 16 bases in between. Per the germline V gene (reference sequence), MNHEY is the CDR1 and SMNVEV is the CDR2. Its CDR3 holds 16 amino acids, cysteine through phenylalanine. Here the CDR3 DNA is all that survives: 48 bases in frame from base 1. Concerning this clone itself: What this receptor recognizes is not known. Per-base quality was not reported, and no clone a single base away is much larger than it.

What was sequenced was PBMCs or T cells enriched from blood (not recorded which). The receptor chain draws on TRBV27 and TRBJ1-4, with TRBD1 as a weak D call on 6 bases. The receptor's source is a man between 18 and 35 years old who had recovered from COVID-19. The nucleotide sequence is TGTGCCAGCAGTATCAGGGGAAGTAAGCCTAATGAAAAACTGTTTTTT. Translated, it gives CASSIRGSKPNEKLFF.